This T cell receptor beta chain was sequenced in a study of T-cell memory formation after mild COVID-19. Overall study context: In these data, TCR clusters were largely donor specific. Study outcomes and limitations: Within pre-infection memory, some responding clones were found, suggesting cross-reactive memory joined. Second-wave clones with a day 37 peak had unconfirmed SARS-CoV-2 specificity.

Germline V lookup: CDR1 SGDLS, CDR2 YYNGEE. The CDR3 runs 14 residues. Trimming stripped 2 bases from V and 5 bases from J, with 13 bases between. UMIs and sample barcodes were carried by the TCR alpha and TCR beta cDNA libraries that 5'RACE produced using constant-segment primers. TCRdb processed the 5' RACE reads anew with MiXCR; each CDR3 protein has one entry. The repertoire holds 50,000 or so distinct CDR3 sequences, over 8.5% seen once, with about an eighth in the top ten. As for this clonotype: Its antigen remains unknown.

The sample comprised PBMCs or a T cell subset sorted from them (not recorded which). The source is an adult woman who had mild COVID-19 (a few samples of this study predate the infection). Cell type and time point are not known. The chain has TRBV9 and TRBJ2-5; unclear D gene. This CDR3 reads CASSVGTLGETQYF. DNA of the CDR3: TGTGCCAGCAGCGTCGGCACTTTAGGGGAGACCCAGTACTTC.